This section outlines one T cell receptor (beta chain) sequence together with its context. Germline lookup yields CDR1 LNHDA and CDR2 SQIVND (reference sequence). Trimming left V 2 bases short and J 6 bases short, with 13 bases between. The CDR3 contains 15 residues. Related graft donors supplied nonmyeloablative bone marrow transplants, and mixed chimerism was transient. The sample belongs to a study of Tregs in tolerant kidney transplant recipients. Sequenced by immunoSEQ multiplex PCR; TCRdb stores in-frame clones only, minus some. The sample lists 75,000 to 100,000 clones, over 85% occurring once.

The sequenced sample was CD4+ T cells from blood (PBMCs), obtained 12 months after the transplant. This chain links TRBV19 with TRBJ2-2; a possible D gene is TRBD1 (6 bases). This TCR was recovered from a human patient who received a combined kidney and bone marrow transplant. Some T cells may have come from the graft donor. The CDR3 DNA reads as TGTGCCAGTAGTATAAGGGCAGGGGCGGCCGGGGAGCTGTTTTTT. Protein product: CASSIRAGAAGELFF.